Below, 26 T cell receptor beta chains from the same sample are listed, as sequenced in a study of T cell changes during pregnancy in multiple sclerosis. Only in-frame clones appear in the TCRdb table, and some are missing; sequencing was by immunoSEQ multiplex PCR. Of tens of thousands of clones in the sample, about 96% are singletons; the top ten hold 2.5%. The sequenced sample was CD8+ T cells from peripheral blood mononuclear cells, obtained after pregnancy. The source is a female donor with multiple sclerosis, enrolled in a pregnancy study.

To note about this clone: Other DNA sequences in this specimen translate into the identical CDR3. The chain recombines TRBV19 with TRBJ2-1; perhaps TRBD2 as D (7 bases). Germline-derived CDR1 and CDR2 are LNHDA and SQIVND (reference sequence). The V gene lost 3 bases and the J gene lost 4 bases, with 10 bases spanning the gap. There are 14 residues in the CDR3. This chain's CDR3 is CASSMSGTYNEQFF. The CDR3 DNA follows: TGTGCCAGTAGTATGAGCGGGACATACAATGAGCAGTTCTTC.

This chain uses TRBV6-1 with TRBJ2-5; TRBD1 might be the D (6 bases). Deletions cut 4 bases from V and 3 bases from J, with 12 bases between. Per the germline V gene, CDR1 is MNHNS and CDR2 is SASEGT. This CDR3 has 14 amino acids. The CDR3 coding sequence is TGTGCCAGCAGTGTTACAGGGTTGGAAGAGACCCAGTACTTC. Protein: CASSVTGLEETQYF.

This chain joins TRBV19 and TRBJ2-7; 8 bases match TRBD1. The germline V gene encodes CDR1 LNHDA and CDR2 SQIVND (reference sequence). The CDR3 totals 14 residues. V shed 5 bases, J shed 5 bases, and the junction held 8 bases outside the gene matches. This chain's CDR3 is CASSVTAGGNEQYF. CDR3 in DNA: TGTGCCAGTAGTGTTACCGCAGGGGGCAACGAGCAGTACTTC.

The V gene is TRBV13, the J gene TRBJ2-7; D not certain. Germline assignment: CDR1 PRHDT and CDR2 FYEKMQ (reference sequence). The CDR3 covers 14 residues. Trimming left V 0 bases short and J 5 bases short, with 11 bases between. In DNA form, the CDR3 reads TGTGCCAGCAGCTTAGGCCTAAATACCCACGAGCAGTACTTC. Translating gives CASSLGLNTHEQYF.

This chain links TRBV5-6 with TRBJ1-1, with no clear D. CDR3 length: 12 residues. Between the trimmed V and J ends, which lost 3 bases and 11 bases, there was a span of 14 bases. Germline CDR1 reads SGHDT; CDR2 reads YYEEEE. The CDR3 loop is CASSSSGGRAFF. CDR3 coding DNA: TGTGCCAGCAGCTCTTCCGGAGGGCGTGCTTTCTTT.

There are a few counts of this clone. The chain recombines TRBV4-1 with TRBJ1-1; D is perhaps TRBD1 (5 bases). Looked up from germline, CDR1 is MGHRA and CDR2 is YSYEKL. Trimming took 1 base from V and 5 from J, leaving 11 bases between them. The CDR3 spans 14 residues. CDR3: CASSQVAGRTEAFF. In DNA, the CDR3 is TGCGCCAGCAGCCAAGTGGCAGGGAGGACTGAAGCTTTCTTT.

This chain uses TRBV6-6 with TRBJ1-5, with no clear D. V was pared by 6 bases and J by 0 bases, with 9 bases between. Germline values: CDR1 MNHNY, CDR2 SVGAGI (reference sequence). This CDR3 region has 14 residues. The CDR3 sequence is CASSLADSNQPQHF. CDR3 nucleotides: TGTGCCAGCAGCCTCGCGGATAGCAATCAGCCCCAGCATTTT.

The rearrangement uses TRBV28 and TRBJ2-7; 10 bases are shared with TRBD1. CDR1 and CDR2 (germline): MDHEN, SYDVKM. The CDR3 has 14 residues. The J segment lost 4 bases and the V segment lost 5 bases, leaving 5 bases of the junction unmatched. CDR3 DNA sequence: TGTGCCAGCAGTCCCCGGGACAGGGGTTACGAGCAGTACTTC. Its protein product is CASSPRDRGYEQYF.

The chain joins TRBV27 to TRBJ2-1; TRBD2 aligns across 12 bases. Germline V gene lookup returns CDR1 MNHEY and CDR2 SMNVEV (reference sequence). The CDR3 consists of 14 residues. The V gene end was trimmed by 4 bases and the J gene end by 8 bases; junction bases not matched to a gene: 3. The DNA for the CDR3 is TGTGCCAGCAGTTCCAGACTAGCGGGGGATGAGCAGTTCTTC. Translated: CASSSRLAGDEQFF.

The V call is TRBV2, the J call TRBJ2-4; no definite D call. From germline, CDR1 is SNHLY and CDR2 FYNNEI. CDR3 length: 12 amino acids. V lost 8 bases, J lost 1 base, and 6 bases lay in between. CDR3 in DNA: TGTGCCAGCCGGTTGGCCAAAAACATTCAGTACTTC. Translated, it gives CASRLAKNIQYF.

This chain joins TRBV27 and TRBJ2-7; 12 bases align to TRBD2. There are 16 residues in the CDR3. J lost 4 bases, V lost 3 bases, and 7 bases had no gene match. Per germline, CDR1 MNHEY and CDR2 SMNVEV (reference sequence). For the CDR3, the DNA is TGTGCCAGCAGTTTTGGAGGACTAGCGGGACGGTACGAGCAGTACTTC. Its translation: CASSFGGLAGRYEQYF.

The rearrangement joins TRBV7-9 to TRBJ2-7, with D hard to call. Trimming took 1 base from V and 2 from J, leaving 6 bases between them. The germline CDR1 and CDR2 sequences are SEHNR and FQNEAQ (reference sequence). This CDR3 has 13 amino acids. Here the CDR3 DNA reads TGTGCCAGCAGCTTAGTTTCTCCCTACGAGCAGTACTTC. It specifies CASSLVSPYEQYF.

Only one count was recorded for this clone. The chain joins TRBV10-2 to TRBJ2-2; no definite D call. CDR1 WSHSY and CDR2 SAAADI come from the germline V gene. The V end was cut by 5 bases, the J end by 4 bases, with 5 bases between. The CDR3 covers 12 residues. CDR3 amino acids: CASSFSTGELFF. CDR3 bases: TGCGCCAGCAGTTTCTCCACCGGGGAGCTGTTTTTT.

This chain links TRBV30 with TRBJ1-2; 9 bases agree with TRBD1. Germline V gene data show CDR1 as GTSNPN and CDR2 as SVGIG (reference sequence). CDR3 length: 14 residues. Germline trimming cut 1 base from V and 8 bases from J; bases unmatched to any gene: 8. The CDR3 loop is CAWSEMGQGLGYTF. CDR3 DNA: TGTGCCTGGAGTGAAATGGGACAGGGTCTCGGCTACACCTTC.

The rearrangement uses TRBV27 and TRBJ2-5; 7 bases align to TRBD2. The CDR3 extends over 15 amino acids. The germline CDR1 and CDR2 sequences are MNHEY and SMNVEV (reference sequence). The J segment lost 5 bases and the V segment lost 10 bases, leaving 16 bases of the junction unmatched. The DNA of the CDR3 is TGTGCCACTCGGGGGAGAGGGAGGGCCTCTGAGACCCAGTACTTC. It codes for CATRGRGRASETQYF.

This sequence joins TRBV7-2 and TRBJ2-5; 7 nucleotides line up with TRBD2. This CDR3 is 16 amino acids long. CDR1 and CDR2 (germline): SGHTA, FQGNSA. The ends lost 1 base at V and 0 bases at J; junction bases unmatched: 5. The CDR3 spells CASSLGAGAHQETQYF. Written as DNA, the CDR3 is TGTGCCAGCAGCTTAGGTGCGGGAGCACACCAAGAGACCCAGTACTTC.

This chain joins TRBV27 and TRBJ1-5; D uncertain. V lost 0 bases and J lost 8, with 8 bases in between. Looked up from germline, CDR1 is MNHEY and CDR2 is SMNVEV (reference sequence). The CDR3 consists of 13 residues. CDR3 bases: TGTGCCAGCAGTTTATCCTCACCGGAGCCCCAGCATTTT. This gives the protein CASSLSSPEPQHF.

This chain joins TRBV19 and TRBJ2-1; a possible D gene is TRBD1 (6 bases). The CDR3 is made up of 16 amino acids. Trimming cost V 0 bases and J 1 base, with 10 bases left between them. Looked up from germline, CDR1 is LNHDA and CDR2 is SQIVND (reference sequence). The CDR3 nucleotides read TGTGCCAGTAGTATAGATCTCGGACAGTCCTACAATGAGCAGTTCTTC. Translated, it gives CASSIDLGQSYNEQFF. Variable domain in full (rest from reference TRBV19 and TRBJ2-1): DGGITQSPKYLFRKEGQNVTLSCEQNLNHDAMYWYRQDPGQGLRLIYYSQIVNDFQKGDIAEGYSVSREKKESFPLTVTSAQKNPTAFYLCASSIDLGQSYNEQFFGPGTRLTVL.

This clone turned up a few times. DNA for the CDR3: TGTGCCAGCAGCTCAGAGGGACAGGGCTCCTACGAGCAGTACTTC. Amino acid sequence: CASSSEGQGSYEQYF. The rearrangement uses TRBV7-9 and TRBJ2-7, with 9 bases lining up with TRBD1. After removal of 4 bases from V and 0 bases from J, the junction contained 4 bases not matched to a gene. Germline CDR1 SEHNR, CDR2 FQNEAQ (reference sequence). The CDR3 totals 15 residues. The variable domain in full, completed from reference TRBV7-9 and TRBJ2-7, reads DTGVSQNPRHKITKRGQNVTFRCDPISEHNRLYWYRQTLGQGPEFLTYFQNEAQLEKSRLLSDRFSAERPKGSFSTLEIQRTEQGDSAMYLCASSSEGQGSYEQYFGPGTRLTVT.

The rearrangement joins TRBV6-1 to TRBJ1-4, with D hard to call. Trimming cost V 3 bases and J 0 bases, with 8 bases left between them. CDR1 MNHNS and CDR2 SASEGT come from the germline V gene. The CDR3 runs 15 residues. In DNA form, the CDR3 reads TGTGCCAGCAGTGATGAGGCCTCAACTAATGAAAAACTGTTTTTT. It is translated as CASSDEASTNEKLFF.

V and J are TRBV28 and TRBJ2-3, with 11 bases that match TRBD2. Looked up from germline, CDR1 is MDHEN and CDR2 is SYDVKM. The V gene end was trimmed by 6 bases and the J gene end by 2 bases; junction bases not matched to a gene: 4. CDR3 size: 15 residues. This CDR3 is CASRAGLAVTDTQYF. The CDR3 nucleotides read TGTGCCAGCAGGGCGGGACTAGCGGTCACAGATACGCAGTATTTT. The whole variable domain, filled in from reference TRBV28 and TRBJ2-3, reads DVKVTQSSRYLVKRTGEKVFLECVQDMDHENMFWYRQDPGLGLRLIYFSYDVKMKEKGDIPEGYSVSREKKERFSLILESASTNQTSMYLCASRAGLAVTDTQYFGPGTRLTVL.

V usage is TRBV4-1 and J usage is TRBJ2-2; TRBD2 matches 7 bases. From germline, CDR1 is MGHRA and CDR2 YSYEKL. After removal of 1 base from V and 3 bases from J, the junction contained 11 bases not matched to a gene. The CDR3 consists of 18 residues. The CDR3 sequence is CASSQVGGTGTYTGELFF. DNA of the CDR3: TGCGCCAGCAGCCAAGTGGGGGGGACCGGGACTTACACCGGGGAGCTGTTTTTT.

V gene TRBV14 combines with J gene TRBJ1-3; D gene ambiguous. The CDR3 is made up of 15 amino acids. Germline V gene sequence: CDR1 SGHDN, CDR2 FVKESK. Trimming removed 4 bases at V and 0 bases at J, with 10 bases between. The CDR3 bases are TGTGCCAGCAGCCCGGACGGGAACTCTGGAAACACCATATATTTT. Protein product: CASSPDGNSGNTIYF. Drawing the rest from reference TRBV14 and TRBJ1-3, the complete variable domain is EAGVTQFPSHSVIEKGQTVTLRCDPISGHDNLYWYRRVMGKEIKFLLHFVKESKQDESGMPNNRFLAERTGGTYSTLKVQPAELEDSGVYFCASSPDGNSGNTIYFGEGSWLTVV.

V usage is TRBV28 and J usage is TRBJ2-7, with 8 bases identical to TRBD1. Trimming took 2 bases from V and 6 from J; bases not matched to a gene: 9. This CDR3 spans 15 amino acids. Germline V gene data show CDR1 as MDHEN and CDR2 as SYDVKM. The CDR3 here is CASSLLTTGAGEQYF. DNA of the CDR3: TGTGCCAGCAGTTTACTCACGACAGGGGCTGGCGAGCAGTACTTC.

The V call is TRBV7-9, the J call TRBJ2-3, with TRBD1 identical over 7 bases. The trim removed 6 bases at V and 0 bases at J, leaving 6 bases unmatched. The CDR3 runs 15 residues. CDR1 and CDR2 (germline): SEHNR, FQNEAQ (reference sequence). CDR3 nucleotides: TGTGCCAGCAGTCGACAGGGTTCTAGCACAGATACGCAGTATTTT. Translated: CASSRQGSSTDTQYF.

V and J are TRBV18 and TRBJ2-7; 7 nucleotides agree with TRBD2. The CDR3 totals 14 residues. The germline gives CDR1 KGHSH, CDR2 LQKENI. Trimming cost V 2 bases and J 0 bases; bases outside gene matches: 1. The CDR3 loop reads CASSPGGSSYEQYF. The CDR3 DNA is TGTGCCAGCTCACCAGGCGGGAGCTCCTACGAGCAGTACTTC.